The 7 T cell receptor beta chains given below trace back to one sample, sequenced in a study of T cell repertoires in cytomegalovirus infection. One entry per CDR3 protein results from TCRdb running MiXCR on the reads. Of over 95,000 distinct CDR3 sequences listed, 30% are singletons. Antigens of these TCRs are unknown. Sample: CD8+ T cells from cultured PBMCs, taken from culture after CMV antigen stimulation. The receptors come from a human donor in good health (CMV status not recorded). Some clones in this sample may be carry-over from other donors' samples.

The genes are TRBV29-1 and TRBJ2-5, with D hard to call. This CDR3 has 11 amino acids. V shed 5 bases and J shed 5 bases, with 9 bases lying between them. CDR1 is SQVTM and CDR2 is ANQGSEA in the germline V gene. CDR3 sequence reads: CSVIGLETQYF. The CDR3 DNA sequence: TGCAGCGTTATAGGTCTTGAGACCCAGTACTTC.

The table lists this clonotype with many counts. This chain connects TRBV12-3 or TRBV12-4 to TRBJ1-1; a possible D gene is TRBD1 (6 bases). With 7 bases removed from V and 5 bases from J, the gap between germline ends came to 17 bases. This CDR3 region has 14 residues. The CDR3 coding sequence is TGTGCCAGCACTCGAGATGGGGGGCGGACTGAAGCTTTCTTT. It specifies CASTRDGGRTEAFF.

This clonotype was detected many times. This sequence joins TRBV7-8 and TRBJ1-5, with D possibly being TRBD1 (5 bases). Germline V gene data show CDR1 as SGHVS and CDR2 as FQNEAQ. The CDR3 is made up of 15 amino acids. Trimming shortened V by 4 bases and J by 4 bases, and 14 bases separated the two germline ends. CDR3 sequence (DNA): TGTGCCAGCAGCTGGGCGGCAGGGATGAATCAGCCCCAGCATTTT. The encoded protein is CASSWAAGMNQPQHF.

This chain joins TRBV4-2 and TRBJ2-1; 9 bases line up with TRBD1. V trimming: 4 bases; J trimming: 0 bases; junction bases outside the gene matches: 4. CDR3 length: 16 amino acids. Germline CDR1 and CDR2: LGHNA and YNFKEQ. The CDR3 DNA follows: TGTGCCAGCAGCCCGGGACAGGGACCCTCCTACAATGAGCAGTTCTTC. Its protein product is CASSPGQGPSYNEQFF.

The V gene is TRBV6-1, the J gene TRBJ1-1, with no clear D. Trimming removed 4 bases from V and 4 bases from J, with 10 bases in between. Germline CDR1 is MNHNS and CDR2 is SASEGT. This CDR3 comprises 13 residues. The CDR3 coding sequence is TGTGCCAGCAGTGGGCCCTTTTCCACTGAAGCTTTCTTT. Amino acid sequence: CASSGPFSTEAFF.

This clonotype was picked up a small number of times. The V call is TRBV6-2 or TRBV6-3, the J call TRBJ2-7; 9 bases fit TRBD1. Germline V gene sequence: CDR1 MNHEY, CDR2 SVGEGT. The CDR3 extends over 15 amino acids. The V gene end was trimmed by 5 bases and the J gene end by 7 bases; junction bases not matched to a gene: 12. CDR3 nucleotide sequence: TGTGCCAGCAGTCCCTCCGGGACAGGGTTTGAGGAGCAGTACTTC. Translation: CASSPSGTGFEEQYF.

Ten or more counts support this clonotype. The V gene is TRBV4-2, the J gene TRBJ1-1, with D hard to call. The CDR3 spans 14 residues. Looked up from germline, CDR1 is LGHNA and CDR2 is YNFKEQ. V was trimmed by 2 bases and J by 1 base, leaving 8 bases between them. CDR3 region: CASSQTDGNTEAFF. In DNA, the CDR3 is TGTGCCAGCAGCCAAACGGACGGGAACACTGAAGCTTTCTTT.